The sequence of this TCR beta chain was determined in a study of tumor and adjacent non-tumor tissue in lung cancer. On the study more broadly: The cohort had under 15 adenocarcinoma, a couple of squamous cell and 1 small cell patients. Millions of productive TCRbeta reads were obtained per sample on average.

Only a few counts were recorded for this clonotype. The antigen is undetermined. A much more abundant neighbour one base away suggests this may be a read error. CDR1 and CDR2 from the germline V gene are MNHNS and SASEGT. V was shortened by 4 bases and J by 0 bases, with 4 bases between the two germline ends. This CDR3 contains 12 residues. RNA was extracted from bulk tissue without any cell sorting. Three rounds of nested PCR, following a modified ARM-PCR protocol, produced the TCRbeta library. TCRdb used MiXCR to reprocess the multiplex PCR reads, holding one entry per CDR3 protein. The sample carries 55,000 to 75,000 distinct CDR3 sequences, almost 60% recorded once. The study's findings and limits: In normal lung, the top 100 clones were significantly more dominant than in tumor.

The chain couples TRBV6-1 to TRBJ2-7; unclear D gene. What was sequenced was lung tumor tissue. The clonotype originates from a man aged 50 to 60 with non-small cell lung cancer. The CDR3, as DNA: TGTGCCAGCAGTGCCAGCTCCTACGAGCAGTACTTC. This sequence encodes CASSASSYEQYF.